The present T cell receptor (beta chain) was sequenced within a study of cytomegalovirus exposure and HLA in healthy donors (dated by TCRdb to the late 2010s). Study-level background: In an earlier analysis of 587 of the donors, about 270 Gb of sequence data and 117 million unique TCR beta sequences from about 190 million T cells were reported. The number of donors typed differed by locus, with roughly 620-640 for A, B, C, DRB1 and DQB1, more than 500 for DQA1, about 610 for DPA1, and roughly 450 for DPB1. Both class I and class II loci were covered by HLA typing, at four-digit resolution. Donor age, sex, ethnicity and CMV serostatus were compiled alongside the repertoire data. A later analysis re-analyzed previously published TCR beta repertoires from 600 to 850 donors and added high-resolution HLA genotyping to study TCR occurrence patterns. Five DR-DQ haplotypes were handled as single units for association and clustering, since linkage in the cohort was strong. The study was designed to test whether signatures of past pathogen exposure could be identified by cataloging public T cell receptors. Rather than drawing on any new phenotypic data, the later analysis identified candidate immune exposures from TCR beta sequences and the way those sequences occurred across donors. All discovery cohort repertoires had been generated using a single sequencing platform. On average, 235,054 unique TCR beta nucleotide sequences were sequenced per donor among 300 to 500 genotyped donors of the cohort, with approximately 18% of those sequences being non-productive. To decide whether each TCR beta V gene segment behaved as functional or pseudogenic, an earlier analysis of some 600 of the donors relied on high-throughput TCR beta sequencing. The study profiled the T cell repertoires of fewer than 850 subjects by immunosequencing and related them to cytomegalovirus serostatus. The genetic ancestry cluster associated with self-reported Caucasian donors included 70% to 85% of the 350 to 500 genotyped donors. To predict cytomegalovirus infection status, the study brought together high-throughput TCR immunosequencing, statistical association of individual TCRs with disease status, and machine learning. Along with the approximately 700-subject first cohort, a separate validation cohort of over a hundred different subjects was used. About 330 gigabases of sequencing data and around 85 million unique TCR sequences made up an early release that covered 640 HLA-typed donors. In a later genetic analysis, genome-wide SNP genotypes for 398 of the 666 donors were used, and that subset was treated as a discovery cohort.

Its CDR3 holds 16 amino acids, cysteine through phenylalanine. CDR3 DNA only is kept here, 48 bases in frame from base 1. For this chain, trimming is 2 bases at the V end and 3 bases at the J end, and the number of junction bases without a gene match is 9. From a lookup of the germline V gene, CDR1 and CDR2 are SGHNT and YENEEA. The cohort consisted of 650 to 850 healthy bone marrow donors. Cohort members were all nominally healthy when sampled, although unrecorded immune exposures were likely present. The donor was CMV seropositive and was included in the group of 250 to 300 seropositive cohort members. Every donor gave a peripheral blood sample, and the peripheral blood mononuclear cells from that sample were used for TCR beta sequencing. Genomic DNA extraction from the blood cell samples was performed with the Qiagen DNeasy Blood Extraction Kit. The investigation overall reported the following: In the study, roughly 160 TCR beta chains were listed as associated with cytomegalovirus. Presence/absence analyses assumed roughly uniform sequencing depth across donors, an assumption that may not hold. The earlier analysis of approximately 560 of the donors excluded approximately 17 rarely observed V segments, including chromosome 9 orphons, because counts were too low. According to a later genetic analysis, donors in an Asian-associated ancestry cluster had fewer N-insertions in productive TCRs than the approximately 650-donor mean. A later analysis associated about 17,000 TCR beta sequences with specific HLA alleles at a false discovery rate of 0.05. A later analysis found that most CMV-associated TCR beta chains appeared HLA-restricted, with HLA associations seemingly driven largely by CMV exposure. Because HLA typing was unavailable for some donors at each locus, only the typed subset was used in association tests. In a later analysis, HLA-associated TCR beta chains showed more clonal expansion and lower generation probabilities than non-associated chains that were equally common. In a later analysis, TCR association rates were found to vary across HLA loci, with the most associated TCRs seen for DRB1 alleles and the fewest for HLA-C alleles. The only immune exposure information available for the cohort was CMV serostatus. Strong co-occurrence of HLA alleles, especially DR and DQ, made assigning TCR associations to individual alleles difficult. A later genetic analysis associated a missense DCLRE1C variant with V-gene and J-gene trimming of TCR beta chains, and an independent cohort replicated the association. A few of the identified cytomegalovirus-associated TCR beta chains were confirmed in vitro to be specific for cytomegalovirus antigens. In both the original and validation cohorts, the classifier was reported to diagnose cytomegalovirus status with high specificity and sensitivity. Linkage disequilibrium might explain the correlated functional status among segregating V segments, but an unknown experimental factor could not be ruled out. It was suggested by the authors that the approach could potentially be generalized to other disease states and immunological phenotypes. Broadly in line with IMGT annotations, most TCR beta V segments showed up in productive rearrangements about 87% or about 30% of the time in an earlier analysis of several hundred of the donors. Some IMGT-functional V segments, including TRBV6-2 and TRBV6-3, could not be told apart with the 87-base-pair reads, so those segments were excluded. While some public TCRs were present in many individuals, most TCR sequences turned up only very rarely across donors. In this cohort, only TCR beta chains were sequenced, and detectable features were limited by the absence of alpha or paired-chain data. A cluster of highly shared sequence variants was judged likely to represent a technical artifact of the sequencing pipeline. A further reported finding was that TCR beta sequences accurately predicted the HLA-A and HLA-B alleles for most subjects in the first cohort. According to a later analysis, parvovirus B19, influenza, CMV and Epstein-Barr virus appeared linked to several top co-occurrence clusters.

To prepare the library, the immunoSEQ multiplex PCR assay was applied. For the multiplex PCR, a mixture combining 60 forward primers for TCR Vbeta segments and 13 reverse primers for TCR Jbeta segments was used. The CDR3 region of rearranged TCR beta genes was amplified from genomic DNA by a multiplex PCR assay. Amplified TCR beta libraries were sequenced as 87-base-pair reads on the Illumina HiSeq System. The source study handled its data this way. Across the 670 or so repertoires, a later analysis counted tens of millions of unique TCR beta chains, about 10 million of which were shared by at least two donors. To remove PCR and sequencing errors, raw reads were error-corrected and collapsed into unique sequences using a nearest-neighbor algorithm that merged closely related sequences. To assign V, D and J gene segments, CDR3 sequences were aligned to IMGT reference sequences. Each retained sequence needed at least a six-nucleotide match to both a V gene segment and a J gene segment. Rearrangements were called productive when the CDR3 lacked stop codons and stayed in frame with V and J; all others were non-productive. Following IMGT convention, CDR3 was defined as the stretch from the second conserved V-encoded cysteine up to the conserved J-encoded phenylalanine. The earlier analysis of 500 to 750 of the donors excluded any sequence lacking an unambiguous match to a single V gene segment. An earlier analysis of over 450 of the donors classified V segments as functional when productive rearrangements were above 56.7% and as segregating when the standard deviation between donors was above 5%. A statistical classification framework was built to diagnose cytomegalovirus status from the catalog of TCR beta chain sequences. V and J gene assignment, in a later analysis, came from comparing TCR nucleotide sequences with IMGT/GENE-DB human TR gene sequences. A later analysis assigned CDR3 sequences and most-parsimonious VDJ recombination scenarios with the TCRdist pipeline. In a later analysis, each TCR beta chain was defined by its CDR3 amino acid sequence together with its V-gene family, and reads without a unique V-gene family were excluded. A later analysis removed 500 to 650 highly shared, low-generation-probability nucleotide sequences to deal with suspected cross-contamination and a sequencing artifact. In a later analysis, a clonal expansion index for each public chain was calculated from normalized within-repertoire ranks of inferred template counts. In a later analysis, generation probabilities were computed with a VDJ recombination model fitted to out-of-frame rearrangements, and the resulting probabilities were checked against IGoR. Hypergeometric tests were used in a later analysis to score TCR-TCR, TCR-HLA and TCR-CMV co-occurrence, with a repertoire-size bias correction applied to the TCR pairs. In a later analysis, false discovery rates were estimated by permuting HLA or CMV assignments 20 times. In a later analysis, co-occurring TCRs were grouped with DBSCAN, and TCRdist sequence similarity was added when clustering was performed within HLA-allele-positive subsets. Repertoires with fewer than 30,000 or more than 120,000 public chains were left out of co-occurrence clustering, as were five repertoires with anomalous nucleotide sharing. The table comes from immuneACCESS by way of TCRdb, which keeps in-frame sequences with V and J called. Part of the clones is missing from these tables; in studies checked, under half for an unresolved V gene and the rest for unknown reasons. The V and J calls and clone size are taken from that table; D and trimming were inferred from the DNA. The sample contains about 81,000 clones, 77% of them found a single time. The top ten clones comprise around 3% of the sample.

Comment on this clone: Its antigen is unknown. No quality values exist for individual bases; no much larger clone is one base distant.

The TCR was taken from a man aged 50-60 years in good health and CMV-seropositive. Sequencing was carried out using PBMCs. The chain is made from TRBV11-3 and TRBJ1-1; 7 bases in the middle match TRBD1. Read as DNA, the sequence is TGTGCCAGCAGCTTACGAACAGGGGACTTGGACACTGAAGCTTTCTTT. It specifies CASSLRTGDLDTEAFF.